This is a list of T cell receptor beta chains from one sample in a study of T cells after yellow fever vaccination. TCRdb called the 5' RACE reads again in MiXCR, with one record for every CDR3 protein. The sample yields a few hundred thousand distinct CDR3 sequences, around 20% seen once. The sequences come from PBMCs, collected before the yellow fever booster vaccination. These receptors originate from a man between 18 and 29 years old who received the YFV17D yellow fever vaccine. The CDR3 runs from the conserved cysteine through the conserved F or W. Each record gives: CDR3 protein, CDR3 DNA, V gene, clone size, J gene, D gene. The D gene is left open where the match is weak. Rows give clone size only sometimes, using once, few, many, or a class for an expanded clone.

CDR3: CSVEKGPGADTQYF; DNA: TGCAGCGTGGAGAAGGGACCCGGGGCGGATACGCAGTATTTT; V: TRBV29-1; size: -; J: TRBJ2-3; D: -
CDR3: CSADGSSGANVLTF; DNA: TGCAGCGCCGATGGGAGCTCTGGGGCCAACGTCCTGACTTTC; V: TRBV29-1; size: few; J: TRBJ2-6; D: -
CDR3: CASSAGLAQHF; DNA: TGTGCCAGCAGTGCGGGGCTGGCCCAGCATTTT; V: TRBV6-1; size: few; J: TRBJ1-5; D: -
CDR3: CASSLAGQGSPTNEKLFF; DNA: TGTGCCAGCAGCTTAGCAGGGCAGGGAAGTCCGACTAATGAAAAACTGTTTTTT; V: TRBV7-2; size: few; J: TRBJ1-4; D: -
CDR3: CASSLSGSTTEAFF; DNA: TGTGCCAGCAGTTTATCTGGGAGCACCACTGAAGCTTTCTTT; V: TRBV27; size: few; J: TRBJ1-1; D: -
CDR3: CASSLRRDRNTGELFF; DNA: TGTGCCAGCAGCTTAAGGCGGGACAGAAACACCGGGGAGCTGTTTTTT; V: TRBV7-2; size: -; J: TRBJ2-2; D: -
CDR3: CASSFQGPGEAFF; DNA: TGTGCCAGCAGTTTCCAAGGACCCGGAGAAGCTTTCTTT; V: TRBV12-3/TRBV12-4; size: -; J: TRBJ1-1; D: -
CDR3: CASSWGDRGITEAFF; DNA: TGCGCCAGCAGCTGGGGGGACAGGGGAATCACTGAAGCTTTCTTT; V: TRBV5-1; size: few; J: TRBJ1-1; D: TRBD1
CDR3: CATYQQGNTEAFF; DNA: TGTGCCACCTATCAACAGGGGAACACTGAAGCTTTCTTT; V: TRBV12-3/TRBV12-4; size: few; J: TRBJ1-1; D: -
CDR3: CASSERQGRYEQYF; DNA: TGTGCCAGCAGTGAGAGGCAGGGGAGGTACGAGCAGTACTTC; V: TRBV25-1; size: few; J: TRBJ2-7; D: -
CDR3: CASSTVPSGELFF; DNA: TGTGCCAGCAGTACTGTCCCCTCCGGGGAGCTGTTTTTT; V: TRBV2; size: -; J: TRBJ2-2; D: -
CDR3: CSVDRDRGGNEQFF; DNA: TGCAGCGTCGATAGGGACAGGGGAGGGAATGAGCAGTTCTTC; V: TRBV29-1; size: many; J: TRBJ2-1; D: TRBD1
CDR3: CRALGGLEAFF; DNA: TGCAGGGCCCTTGGGGGTCTCGAAGCTTTCTTT; V: TRBV20-1; size: -; J: TRBJ1-1; D: -
CDR3: CASSEISTVLHF; DNA: TGTGCCAGCAGTGAAATTTCCACAGTCCTCCACTTT; V: TRBV2; size: -; J: TRBJ1-6; D: -
CDR3: CASSYAGLNGYTF; DNA: TGTGCCAGCAGTTACGCGGGGCTTAATGGCTACACCTTC; V: TRBV6-2/TRBV6-3; size: few; J: TRBJ1-2; D: -
CDR3: CASSETRGGTDTQYF; DNA: TGTGCCAGCAGTGAAACCAGGGGTGGGACAGATACGCAGTATTTT; V: TRBV6-4; size: -; J: TRBJ2-3; D: -